Listed below are T cell receptor beta chains from one sample, sequenced in a study of cytomegalovirus exposure and HLA in healthy donors. Profiling relied on immunoSEQ multiplex PCR, and the TCRdb table lists in-frame clones only, not all of them. The repertoire holds some 190,000 clones, with 65% to 80% as singletons. The sequenced sample was PBMCs. The receptors shown here come from a woman between 40 and 50 years old in good health and CMV-seronegative. Both conserved end residues are part of each CDR3. The order of the fields is D gene, V gene, clone size, CDR3 length, J gene, CDR3 protein, CDR3 DNA. D genes are given only for firm matches. A row's size may be missing; if present it is once, few, many or a size class.

>.|TRBV25-1|.|13|TRBJ1-1
CASTGVMNTEAFF
TGTGCCAGCACAGGGGTCATGAACACTGAAGCTTTCTTT
>.|TRBV5-1|.|15|TRBJ1-5
CASSYTPDSISPQHF
TGCGCCAGCAGCTATACTCCGGACAGCATCAGCCCCCAGCATTTT
>.|TRBV18|.|13|TRBJ1-5
CASSPASNQPQHF
TGTGCCAGCTCACCGGCCTCCAATCAGCCCCAGCATTTT
>.|TRBV29-1|once|14|TRBJ2-5
CSASYRTAGETQYF
TGCAGCGCCTCATATCGGACAGCAGGGGAGACCCAGTACTTC
>.|TRBV7-3|.|18|TRBJ2-6
CASSSPSGEDSGANVLTF
TGTGCCAGCAGCTCACCTTCGGGGGAAGACTCTGGGGCCAACGTCCTGACTTTC
>.|TRBV12-5|few|14|TRBJ2-3
CASGLVNGMDTQYF
TGTGCTAGTGGTTTGGTAAACGGGATGGATACGCAGTATTTT
>TRBD2|TRBV5-6|.|15|TRBJ2-3
CASSREGDGTDTQYF
TGTGCCAGCAGTCGGGAGGGCGACGGCACAGATACGCAGTATTTT
>TRBD2|TRBV10-3|.|14|TRBJ2-5
CAISVASGEETQYF
TGTGCCATCAGTGTGGCTAGCGGGGAAGAGACCCAGTACTTC
>.|TRBV4-3|once|13|TRBJ1-2
CASSQTGDYGYTF
TGCGCCAGCAGCCAGACAGGAGACTATGGCTACACCTTC
>TRBD2|TRBV11-1|.|18|TRBJ2-5
CASSPGTSGSGIQETQYF
TGTGCCAGCAGTCCCGGGACTAGCGGGAGCGGCATCCAAGAGACCCAGTACTTC